This entry features one T cell receptor beta chain sequence. No antigen is known for it. This sample is part of a study of shared clonotypes between healthy human individuals. Authors' methods: Because ImmunoSEQ provided only junction sequences with no quality scores, the filtering differed. Libraries were prepared by immunoSEQ multiplex PCR; TCRdb keeps only in-frame clonotypes and omits some of them. V, J and clone size were drawn from that table, and D and trimming were deduced from the DNA. The top ten hold about 34% of the sample, which has 650,000 to 700,000 clones, about nine tenths seen once. Overall study results and limits: Larger richness was generally estimated for naive than memory subsets.

This CDR3 is 13 amino acids long. Per the germline V gene, CDR1 is ENHRY and CDR2 is SYGVKD. Trimming took 3 bases from V and 6 from J, leaving 11 bases between them. Sequences were obtained from memory CD8+ T cells from PBMCs. Specified subset: CD45RO+ cells pooled with CCR7-negative TemRA cells. This TCR derives from a man aged 18 to 29 in good health. Some clones in this sample may be carry-over from other donors' samples. This chain joins TRBV10-3 and TRBJ1-2; a weak D match, TRBD1 (5 bases). For the CDR3, the DNA is TGTGCCATCAGTGACCTCGGGACGGATGGCTACACCTTC. It specifies CAISDLGTDGYTF.